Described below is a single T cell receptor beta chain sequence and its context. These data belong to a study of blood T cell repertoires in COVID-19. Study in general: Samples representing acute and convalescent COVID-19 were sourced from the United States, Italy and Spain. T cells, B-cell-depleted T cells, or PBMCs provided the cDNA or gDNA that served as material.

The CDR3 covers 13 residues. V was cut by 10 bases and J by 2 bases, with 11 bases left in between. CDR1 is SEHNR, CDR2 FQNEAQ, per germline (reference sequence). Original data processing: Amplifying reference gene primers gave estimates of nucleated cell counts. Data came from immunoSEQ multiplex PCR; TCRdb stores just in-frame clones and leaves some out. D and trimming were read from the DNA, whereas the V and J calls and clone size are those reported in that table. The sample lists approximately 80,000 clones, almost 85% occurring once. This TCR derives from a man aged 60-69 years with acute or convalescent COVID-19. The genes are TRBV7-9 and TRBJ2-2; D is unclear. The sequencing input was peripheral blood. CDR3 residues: CATGGRNTGELFF. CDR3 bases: TGTGCCACAGGTGGGCGAAACACCGGGGAGCTGTTTTTT.